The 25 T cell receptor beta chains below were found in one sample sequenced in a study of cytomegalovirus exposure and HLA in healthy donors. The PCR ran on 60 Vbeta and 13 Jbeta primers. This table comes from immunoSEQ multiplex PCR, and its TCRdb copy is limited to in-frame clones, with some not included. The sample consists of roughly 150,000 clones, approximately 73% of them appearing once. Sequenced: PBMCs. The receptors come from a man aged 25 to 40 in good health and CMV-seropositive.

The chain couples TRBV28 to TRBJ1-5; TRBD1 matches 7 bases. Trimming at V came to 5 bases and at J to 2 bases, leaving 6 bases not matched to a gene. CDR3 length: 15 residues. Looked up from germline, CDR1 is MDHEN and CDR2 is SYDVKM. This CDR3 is CASSVTGYGNQPQHF. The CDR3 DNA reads TGTGCCAGCAGTGTGACAGGGTATGGCAATCAGCCCCAGCATTTT. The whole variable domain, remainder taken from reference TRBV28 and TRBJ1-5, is DVKVTQSSRYLVKRTGEKVFLECVQDMDHENMFWYRQDPGLGLRLIYFSYDVKMKEKGDIPEGYSVSREKKERFSLILESASTNQTSMYLCASSVTGYGNQPQHFGDGTRLSIL.

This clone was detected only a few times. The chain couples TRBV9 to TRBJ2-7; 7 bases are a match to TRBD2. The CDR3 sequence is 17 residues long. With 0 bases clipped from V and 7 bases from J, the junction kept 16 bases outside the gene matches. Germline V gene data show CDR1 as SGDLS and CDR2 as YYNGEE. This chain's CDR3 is CASSVEVTSELLGEQYF. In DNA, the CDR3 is TGTGCCAGCAGCGTAGAGGTTACTAGCGAACTTTTGGGGGAGCAGTACTTC.

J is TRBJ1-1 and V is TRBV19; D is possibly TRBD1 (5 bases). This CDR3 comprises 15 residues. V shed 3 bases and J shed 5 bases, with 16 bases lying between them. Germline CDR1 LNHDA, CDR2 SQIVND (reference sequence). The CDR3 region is CASSITGLHRTEAFF. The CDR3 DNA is TGTGCCAGTAGTATCACGGGACTCCACCGGACTGAAGCTTTCTTT.

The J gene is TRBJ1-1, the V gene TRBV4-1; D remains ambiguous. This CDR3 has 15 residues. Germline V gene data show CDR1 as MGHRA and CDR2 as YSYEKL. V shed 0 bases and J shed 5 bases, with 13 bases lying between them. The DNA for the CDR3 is TGCGCCAGCAGCCAAGAAAGACCCGGGGAAACTGAAGCTTTCTTT. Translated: CASSQERPGETEAFF.

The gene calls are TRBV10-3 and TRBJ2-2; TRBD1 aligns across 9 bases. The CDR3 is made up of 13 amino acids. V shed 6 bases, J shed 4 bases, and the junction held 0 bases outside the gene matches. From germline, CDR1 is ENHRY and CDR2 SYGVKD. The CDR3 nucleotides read TGTGCCATCAGGACAGGGGGCACCGGGGAGCTGTTTTTT. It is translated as CAIRTGGTGELFF.

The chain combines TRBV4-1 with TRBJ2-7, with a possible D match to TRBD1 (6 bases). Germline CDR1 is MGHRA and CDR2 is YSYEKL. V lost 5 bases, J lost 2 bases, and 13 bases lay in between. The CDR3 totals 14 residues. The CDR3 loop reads CASSFRDTTYEQYF. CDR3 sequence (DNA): TGCGCCAGCAGCTTCCGGGACACTACCTACGAGCAGTACTTC.

The CDR3 coding sequence is TGTGCCTGGAGTGTTAGCGGAGCAGATACGCAGTATTTT. Encoded protein: CAWSVSGADTQYF. This sequence joins TRBV30 and TRBJ2-3, with TRBD2 as a possible D gene (6 bases). The CDR3 loop spans 13 amino acids. Germline V gene data show CDR1 as GTSNPN and CDR2 as SVGIG (reference sequence). The V end was cut by 0 bases, the J end by 4 bases, with 8 bases between. The full variable domain, with the rest looked up from reference TRBV30 and TRBJ2-3, is SQTIHQWPATLVQPVGSPLSLECTVEGTSNPNLYWYRQAAGRGLQLLFYSVGIGQISSEVPQNLSASRPQDRQFILSSKKLLLSDSGFYLCAWSVSGADTQYFGPGTRLTVL.

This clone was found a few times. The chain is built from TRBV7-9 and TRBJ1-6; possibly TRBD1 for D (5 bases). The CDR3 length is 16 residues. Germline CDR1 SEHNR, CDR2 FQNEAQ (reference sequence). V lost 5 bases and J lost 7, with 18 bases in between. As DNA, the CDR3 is TGTGCCAGCAGCCAGACAGAAGAGTACCTAAATTCACCCCTCCACTTT. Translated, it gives CASSQTEEYLNSPLHF.

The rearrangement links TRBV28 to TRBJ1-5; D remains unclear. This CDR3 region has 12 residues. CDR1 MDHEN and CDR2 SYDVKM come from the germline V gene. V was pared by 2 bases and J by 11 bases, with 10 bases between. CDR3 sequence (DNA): TGTGCCAGCAGTTTAGGCAGGTTGGCCCAGCATTTT. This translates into CASSLGRLAQHF.

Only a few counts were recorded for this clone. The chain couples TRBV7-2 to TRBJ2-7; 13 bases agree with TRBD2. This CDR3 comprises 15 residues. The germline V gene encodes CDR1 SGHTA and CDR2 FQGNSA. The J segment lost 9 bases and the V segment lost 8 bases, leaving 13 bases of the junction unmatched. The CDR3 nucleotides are TGTGCCAGCGGAACGGAGGGGACTAGCGGGAATAGGCAGTACTTC. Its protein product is CASGTEGTSGNRQYF. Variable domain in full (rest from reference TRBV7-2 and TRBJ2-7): GAGVSQSPSNKVTEKGKDVELRCDPISGHTALYWYRQSLGQGLEFLIYFQGNSAPDKSGLPSDRFSAERTGGSVSTLTIQRTQQEDSAVYLCASGTEGTSGNRQYFGPGTRLTVT.

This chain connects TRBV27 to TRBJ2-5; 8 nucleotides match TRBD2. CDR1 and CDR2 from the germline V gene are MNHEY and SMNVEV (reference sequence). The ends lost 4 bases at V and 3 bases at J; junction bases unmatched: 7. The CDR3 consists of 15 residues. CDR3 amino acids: CASSSAGRGEETQYF. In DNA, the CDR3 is TGTGCCAGCAGTTCCGCCGGGAGGGGGGAAGAGACCCAGTACTTC.

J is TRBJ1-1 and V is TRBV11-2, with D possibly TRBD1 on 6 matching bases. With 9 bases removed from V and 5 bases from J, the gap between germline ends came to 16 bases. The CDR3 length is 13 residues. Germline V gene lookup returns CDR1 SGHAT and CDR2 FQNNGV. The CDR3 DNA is TGTGCCAGTAGCCCTCCAGGGGAGACTGAAGCTTTCTTT. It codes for CASSPPGETEAFF.

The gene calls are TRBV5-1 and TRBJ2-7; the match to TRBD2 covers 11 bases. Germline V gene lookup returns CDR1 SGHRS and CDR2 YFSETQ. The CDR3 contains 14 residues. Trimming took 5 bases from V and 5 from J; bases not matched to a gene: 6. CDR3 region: CASRTLAGVHEQYF. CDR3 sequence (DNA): TGCGCCAGCAGAACACTAGCGGGAGTCCACGAGCAGTACTTC.

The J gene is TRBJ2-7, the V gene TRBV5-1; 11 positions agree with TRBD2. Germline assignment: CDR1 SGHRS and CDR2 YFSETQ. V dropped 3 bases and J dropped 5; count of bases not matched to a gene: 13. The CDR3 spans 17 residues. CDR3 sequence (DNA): TGCGCCAGCAGCTCCCGGCCCCTTAGCGGGAGGGCCGACGAGCAGTACTTC. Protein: CASSSRPLSGRADEQYF.

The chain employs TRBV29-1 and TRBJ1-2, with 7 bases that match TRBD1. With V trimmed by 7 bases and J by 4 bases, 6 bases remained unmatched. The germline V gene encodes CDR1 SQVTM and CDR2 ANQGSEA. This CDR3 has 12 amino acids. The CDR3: CSAGTDLYGYTF. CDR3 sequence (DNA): TGCAGCGCAGGGACAGACCTCTATGGCTACACCTTC. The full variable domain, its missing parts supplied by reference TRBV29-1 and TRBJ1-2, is SAVISQKPSRDICQRGTSLTIQCQVDSQVTMMFWYRQQPGQSLTLIATANQGSEATYESGFVIDKFPISRPNLTFSTLTVSNMSPEDSSIYLCSAGTDLYGYTFGSGTRLTVV.

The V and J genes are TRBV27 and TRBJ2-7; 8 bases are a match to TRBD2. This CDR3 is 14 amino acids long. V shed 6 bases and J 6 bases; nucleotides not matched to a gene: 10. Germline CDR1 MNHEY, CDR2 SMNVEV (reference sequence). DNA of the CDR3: TGTGCCAGCAGACCCCAGCGGGAGTGGGGCGAGCAGTACTTC. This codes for CASRPQREWGEQYF.

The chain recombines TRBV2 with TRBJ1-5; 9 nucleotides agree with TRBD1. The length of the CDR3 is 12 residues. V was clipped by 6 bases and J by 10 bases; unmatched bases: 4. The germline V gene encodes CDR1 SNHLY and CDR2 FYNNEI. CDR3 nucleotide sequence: TGTGCCAGCAGGGGACAGGGAGTACCCCAGCATTTT. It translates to CASRGQGVPQHF.

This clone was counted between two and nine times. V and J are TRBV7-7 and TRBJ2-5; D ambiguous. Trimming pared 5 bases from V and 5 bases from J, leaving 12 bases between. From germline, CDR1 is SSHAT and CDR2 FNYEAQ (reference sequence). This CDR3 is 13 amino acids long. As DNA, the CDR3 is TGTGCCAGCAGCGTCGGTGCAAGCGAGACCCAGTACTTC. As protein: CASSVGASETQYF.

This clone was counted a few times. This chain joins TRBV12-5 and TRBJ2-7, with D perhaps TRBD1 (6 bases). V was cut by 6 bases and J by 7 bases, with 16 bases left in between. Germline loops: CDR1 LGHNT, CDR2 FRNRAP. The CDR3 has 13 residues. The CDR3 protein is CASGQGTGWEQYF. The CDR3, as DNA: TGTGCTAGTGGCCAGGGGACCGGGTGGGAGCAGTACTTC.

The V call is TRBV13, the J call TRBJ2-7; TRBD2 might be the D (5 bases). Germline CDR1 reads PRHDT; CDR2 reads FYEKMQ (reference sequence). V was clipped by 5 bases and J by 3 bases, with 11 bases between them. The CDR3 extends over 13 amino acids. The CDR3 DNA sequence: TGTGCCAGCAGCCCTGCTAGCAGCTACGAGCAGTACTTC. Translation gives CASSPASSYEQYF.

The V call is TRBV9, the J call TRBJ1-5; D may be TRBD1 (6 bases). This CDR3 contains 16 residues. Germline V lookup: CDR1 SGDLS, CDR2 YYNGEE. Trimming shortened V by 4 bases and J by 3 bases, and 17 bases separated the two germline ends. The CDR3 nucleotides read TGTGCCAGCAGCTCCGGGGGGCCCCACCCCAATCAGCCCCAGCATTTT. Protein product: CASSSGGPHPNQPQHF. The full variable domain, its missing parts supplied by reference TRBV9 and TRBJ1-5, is DSGVTQTPKHLITATGQRVTLRCSPRSGDLSVYWYQQSLDQGLQFLIQYYNGEERAKGNILERFSAQQFPDLHSELNLSSLELGDSALYFCASSSGGPHPNQPQHFGDGTRLSIL.

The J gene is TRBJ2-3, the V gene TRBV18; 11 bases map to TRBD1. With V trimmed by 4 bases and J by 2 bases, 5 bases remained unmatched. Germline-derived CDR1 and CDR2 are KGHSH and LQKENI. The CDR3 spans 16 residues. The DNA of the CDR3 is TGTGCCAGCTCACACCGGGACAGGGGGTTCACAGATACGCAGTATTTT. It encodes CASSHRDRGFTDTQYF.

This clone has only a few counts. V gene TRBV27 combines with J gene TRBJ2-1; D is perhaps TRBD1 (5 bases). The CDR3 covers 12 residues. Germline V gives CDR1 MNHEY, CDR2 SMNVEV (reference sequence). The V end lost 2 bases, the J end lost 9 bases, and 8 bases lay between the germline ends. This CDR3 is CASSLSGAEQFF. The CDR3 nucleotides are TGTGCCAGCAGTTTAAGTGGGGCTGAGCAGTTCTTC.

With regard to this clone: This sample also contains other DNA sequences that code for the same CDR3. The CDR3 spells CASSYGGTNTEAFF. The CDR3 DNA reads TGTGCCAGCAGTTACGGGGGGACGAACACTGAAGCTTTCTTT. The rearrangement links TRBV6-5 to TRBJ1-1; TRBD1 might be the D (5 bases). Germline loops: CDR1 MNHEY, CDR2 SVGAGI. CDR3 length equals 14 residues. Between the trimmed V and J ends, which lost 2 bases and 1 base, there was a span of 8 bases.

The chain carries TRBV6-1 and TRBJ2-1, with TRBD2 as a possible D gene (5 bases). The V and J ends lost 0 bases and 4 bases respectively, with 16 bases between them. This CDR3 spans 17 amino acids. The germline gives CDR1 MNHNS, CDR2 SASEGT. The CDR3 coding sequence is TGTGCCAGCAGTGAAGCGGCCCTAGCTGACACATACAATGAGCAGTTCTTC. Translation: CASSEAALADTYNEQFF.